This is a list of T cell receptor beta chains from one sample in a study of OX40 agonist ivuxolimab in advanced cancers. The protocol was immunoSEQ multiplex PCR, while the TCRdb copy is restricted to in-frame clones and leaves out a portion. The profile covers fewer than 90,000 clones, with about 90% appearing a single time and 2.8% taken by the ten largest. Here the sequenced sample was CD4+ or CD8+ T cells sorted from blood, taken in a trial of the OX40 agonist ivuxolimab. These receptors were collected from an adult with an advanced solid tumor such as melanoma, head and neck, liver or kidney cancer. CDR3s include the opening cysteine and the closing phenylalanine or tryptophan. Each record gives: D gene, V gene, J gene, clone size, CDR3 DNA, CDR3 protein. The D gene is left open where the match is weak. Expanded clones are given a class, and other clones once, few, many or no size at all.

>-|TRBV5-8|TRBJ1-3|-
TGTGCCAGCAGCTTGGGGGCTGCGGGAAACACCATATATTTT
CASSLGAAGNTIYF
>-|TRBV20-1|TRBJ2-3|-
TGCAGTGCCGCCTCTCCCGGTACGCAGTATTTT
CSAASPGTQYF
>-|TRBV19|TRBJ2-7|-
TGTGCCAGTAGACCAAGGGAGGACACCTCCTACGAGCAGTACTTC
CASRPREDTSYEQYF
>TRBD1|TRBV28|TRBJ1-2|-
TGTGCCAGCAGTTGGACAGGGTATGGCTACACCTTC
CASSWTGYGYTF
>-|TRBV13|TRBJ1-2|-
TGTGCCAGCAGCCTAGGGGGGACTTATGGCTACACCTTC
CASSLGGTYGYTF
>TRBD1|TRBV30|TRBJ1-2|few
TGTGCCTGGACTACAGGGACAGTCAACACCTTC
CAWTTGTVNTF
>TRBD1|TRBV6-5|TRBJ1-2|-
TGTGCCAGCAGTTATCCACAGGGGGGAGGCTACACCTTC
CASSYPQGGGYTF
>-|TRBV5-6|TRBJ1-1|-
TGTGCCAGCAGCTCCGCGCGGGTCGGGCCTCAGGGTGAAGCTTTCTTT
CASSSARVGPQGEAFF
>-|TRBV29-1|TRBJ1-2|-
TGCAGCGTCCTACAGGGAAGGAGTGGCTACACCTTC
CSVLQGRSGYTF
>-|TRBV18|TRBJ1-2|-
TGTGCCAGCTCACCCCCTCAACGGAGTTACTATGGCTACACCTTC
CASSPPQRSYYGYTF
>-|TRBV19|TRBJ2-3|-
TGTGCCAGTAGTATTAGCGGCGCAGATACGCAGTATTTT
CASSISGADTQYF
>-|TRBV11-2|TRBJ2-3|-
TGTGCCAGCAGCTTAGAAACAGATACGCAGTATTTT
CASSLETDTQYF
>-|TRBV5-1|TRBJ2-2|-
TGCGCCAGCAGCAGGGTTGGGACCGGGGAGCTGTTTTTT
CASSRVGTGELFF
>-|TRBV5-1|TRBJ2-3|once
TGCGCCAGCTTAGGGGACTCGTCTGGAGGTACGCAGTATTTT
CASLGDSSGGTQYF
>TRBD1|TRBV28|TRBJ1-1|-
TGTGCCAGCAGAAACCCTACAGGGGGTATCACTGAAGCTTTCTTT
CASRNPTGGITEAFF
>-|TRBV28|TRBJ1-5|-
TGTGCCAGCAGTTTGTCCAGGGCCAATCAGCCCCAGCATTTT
CASSLSRANQPQHF
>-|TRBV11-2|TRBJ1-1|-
TGTGCCAGCAGCCCGTCGGACAGCCGCGCGGCTTTCTTT
CASSPSDSRAAFF
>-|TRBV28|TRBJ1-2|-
TGTGCCAGCAGTTCGGGACCGGCTCTCTATGGCTACACCTTC
CASSSGPALYGYTF
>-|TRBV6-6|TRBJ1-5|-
TGTGCCAGCAGAGAGGGGATTGTTCAGCCCCAGCATTTT
CASREGIVQPQHF
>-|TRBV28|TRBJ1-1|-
TGTGCCAGCAGTTTATTAGAGGGGGTTAGAGAAACTGAAGCTTTCTTT
CASSLLEGVRETEAFF
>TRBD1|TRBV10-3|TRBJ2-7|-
TGTGCCACAAGGACAGGGGACTACGAGCAGTACTTC
CATRTGDYEQYF
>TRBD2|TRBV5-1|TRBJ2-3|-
TGCGCCAGCAACGGCGGTAAGCGGGACGGCACAGATACGCAGTATTTT
CASNGGKRDGTDTQYF
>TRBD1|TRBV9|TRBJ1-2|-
TGTGCCAGCAGCGTAAGGGGGACAGGACGATATGGCTACACCTTC
CASSVRGTGRYGYTF
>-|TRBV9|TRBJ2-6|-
TGTGCCAGCAGCCCGAGGGGGTCTGGGGCCAACGTCCTGACTTTC
CASSPRGSGANVLTF
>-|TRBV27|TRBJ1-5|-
TGTGCCAGCAGTCCGCGGGCCGGTAACAATCAGCCCCAGCATTTT
CASSPRAGNNQPQHF
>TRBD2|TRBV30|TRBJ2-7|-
TGTGCCTGGAGTCAACTAGCGGCCTACGACGAGCAGTACTTC
CAWSQLAAYDEQYF
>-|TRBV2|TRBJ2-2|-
TGTGCCAGCAGCGCGGACCTGGGGGTCCCCGGGGAGCTGTTTTTT
CASSADLGVPGELFF
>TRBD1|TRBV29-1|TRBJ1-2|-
TGCAGCGTGGACAGGACATTCGGCTACACCTTC
CSVDRTFGYTF
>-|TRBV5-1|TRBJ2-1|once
TGCGCCAGCAGCTTGGCCAAGAGCTCCTACAATGAGCAGTTCTTC
CASSLAKSSYNEQFF
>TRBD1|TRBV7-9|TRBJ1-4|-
TGTGCCAGCAGCTCTCGGACAGGGCTTAATGAAAAACTGTTTTTT
CASSSRTGLNEKLFF
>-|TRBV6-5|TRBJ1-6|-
TGTGCCAGCAGTTACTTACCGTTTAGGGAAAATTCACCCCTCCACTTT
CASSYLPFRENSPLHF
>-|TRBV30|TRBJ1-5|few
TGTGCCTGGAGGCCGGGGAATAGCAATCAGCCCCAGCATTTT
CAWRPGNSNQPQHF
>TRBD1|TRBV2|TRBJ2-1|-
TGTGCCAGCAGCGCTGCTCGGGACAGGGGATACAATGAGCAGTTCTTC
CASSAARDRGYNEQFF
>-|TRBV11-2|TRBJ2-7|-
TGTGCCAGCACGCCCGAGCTTGGGGCCCACGAGCAGTACTTC
CASTPELGAHEQYF
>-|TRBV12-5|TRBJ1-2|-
TGTGCTAGTGGTTCGACAGCGGGGCGGGGGGTCTATGGCTACACCTTC
CASGSTAGRGVYGYTF
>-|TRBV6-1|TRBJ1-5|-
TGTGCCAGCAGTGACCGCCGGGCCTCAGATCAGCCCCAGCATTTT
CASSDRRASDQPQHF
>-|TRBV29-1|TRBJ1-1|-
TGCAGCGCCAACTTTGGACGGACGAACACTGAAGCTTTCTTT
CSANFGRTNTEAFF
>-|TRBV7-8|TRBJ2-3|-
TGTGCCAGCAGCCCGCGCACAGATACGCAGTATTTT
CASSPRTDTQYF
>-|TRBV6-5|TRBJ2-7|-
TGTGCCAGCACCCCAGGGGGGGAGGCCTACGAGCAGTACTTC
CASTPGGEAYEQYF
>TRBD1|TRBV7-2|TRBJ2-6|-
TGTGCCAGCAGCTTAAGGGACAGGGCCATCTCTGGGGCCAACGTCCTGACTTTC
CASSLRDRAISGANVLTF
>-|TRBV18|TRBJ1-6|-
TGTGCCAGCTCACCACGGTCCGGGTATAATTCACCCCTCCACTTT
CASSPRSGYNSPLHF
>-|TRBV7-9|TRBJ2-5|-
TGTGCCAGCAGCCCCTCCTGGGCTAGTCAGGAGACCCAGTACTTC
CASSPSWASQETQYF
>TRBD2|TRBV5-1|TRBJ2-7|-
TGCGCCAGCAGCCCGGGGAGCGGGAGGAACTACGAGCAGTACTTC
CASSPGSGRNYEQYF
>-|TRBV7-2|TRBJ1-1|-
TGTGCCAGCAGCCCCCCGGCGGGGAACACTGAAGCTTTCTTT
CASSPPAGNTEAFF
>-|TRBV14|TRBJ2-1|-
TGTGCCAGCAGCCTATACAAGAGCTCCTACAATGAGCAGTTCTTC
CASSLYKSSYNEQFF
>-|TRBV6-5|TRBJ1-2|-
TGTGCCAGCAGTTACTCGGGCTCTTCCTATGGCTACACCTTC
CASSYSGSSYGYTF
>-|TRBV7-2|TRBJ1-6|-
TGTGCCAGCAGCCTCGGCACAGGACGGACATATAATTCACCCCTCCACTTT
CASSLGTGRTYNSPLHF
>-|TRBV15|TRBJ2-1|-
TGTGCCACCAGCAAGGCCAAAGGGCTATACTCCTACAATGAGCAGTTCTTC
CATSKAKGLYSYNEQFF
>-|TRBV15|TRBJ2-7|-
TGTGCCTCTGCTTCGAGCTCCTACGAGCAGTACTTC
CASASSSYEQYF
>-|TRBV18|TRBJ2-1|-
TGTGCCAGCTCACCAGCCGGCGGTCGGAGCCACAATGAGCAGTTCTTC
CASSPAGGRSHNEQFF
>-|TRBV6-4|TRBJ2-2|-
TGTGCCAGCAGGGACGGACGGCCCGGGGAGCTGTTTTTT
CASRDGRPGELFF
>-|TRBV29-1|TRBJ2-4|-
TGCAGCGTTGAAGAAGGGTGGCAGGTTGGGGCCAAAAACATTCAGTACTTC
CSVEEGWQVGAKNIQYF
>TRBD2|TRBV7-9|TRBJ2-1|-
TGTGCCAGCAGCTATGGACTAGCGGGAGGTTCCTCCTACAATGAGCAGTTCTTC
CASSYGLAGGSSYNEQFF
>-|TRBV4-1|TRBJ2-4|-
TGCGCCAGCAGCCAAACGAAAAACATTCAGTACTTC
CASSQTKNIQYF
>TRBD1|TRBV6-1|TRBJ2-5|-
TGTGCCAGCAGTCCGACAGGGTCTTTAGAGACCCAGTACTTC
CASSPTGSLETQYF
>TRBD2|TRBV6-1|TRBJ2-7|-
TGTGCCAGCAGACGACTAGCGGGGGTCTACGAGCAGTACTTC
CASRRLAGVYEQYF
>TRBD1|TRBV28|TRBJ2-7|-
TGTGCCAGCAGTTCCTACAGGGGCCTCTACGAGCAGTACTTC
CASSSYRGLYEQYF
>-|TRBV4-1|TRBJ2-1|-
TGCGCCAGCAGCCAATACGAGACTACATCAGGCGAGCAGTTCTTC
CASSQYETTSGEQFF
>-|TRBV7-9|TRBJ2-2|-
TGTGCCAGCAGCCCCGGGGCGAGTTCGAACACCGGGGAGCTGTTTTTT
CASSPGASSNTGELFF